The rows below give T cell receptor beta chains drawn from one sample of a study of cytomegalovirus exposure and HLA in healthy donors. Profiling relied on immunoSEQ multiplex PCR, and the TCRdb table lists in-frame clones only, not all of them. The data show hundreds of thousands of clones, with about 80% seen just once and 5.5% to 7.5% held by the top ten. Sample: PBMCs. The receptors derive from a man aged 40-49 years in good health and CMV-seropositive. Both conserved end residues are part of each CDR3. Each record gives: clone size, J gene, D gene, V gene, CDR3 protein, CDR3 DNA. D genes are given only for firm matches. Part of the rows lack a size; the others show once, few, many or a class for expanded clones.

size: few; J: TRBJ2-1; D: TRBD2; V: TRBV5-4; CDR3: CASSPGVAGGFYNEQFF; DNA: TGTGCCAGCAGCCCTGGGGTAGCGGGGGGGTTCTACAATGAGCAGTTCTTC
size: NA; J: TRBJ2-7; D: NA; V: TRBV18; CDR3: CASSPGTSPGSYEQYF; DNA: TGTGCCAGCTCACCCGGGACTTCCCCGGGCTCCTACGAGCAGTACTTC
size: NA; J: TRBJ2-2; D: NA; V: TRBV18; CDR3: CASSPVDTGELFF; DNA: TGTGCCAGCTCTCCGGTGGACACCGGGGAGCTGTTTTTT
size: few; J: TRBJ2-1; D: NA; V: TRBV7-8; CDR3: CASSLAGLLSSYNEQFF; DNA: TGTGCCAGCAGCTTAGCGGGACTGCTGAGCTCCTACAATGAGCAGTTCTTC
size: NA; J: TRBJ1-2; D: TRBD1; V: TRBV5-5; CDR3: CASSPTTGGRNYGYTF; DNA: TGTGCCAGCAGCCCGACGACAGGGGGCCGGAACTATGGCTACACCTTC
size: NA; J: TRBJ1-1; D: NA; V: TRBV7-9; CDR3: CASSPRVYGTEAFF; DNA: TGTGCCAGCAGCCCCCGGGTGTATGGCACTGAAGCTTTCTTT
size: NA; J: TRBJ2-7; D: TRBD1; V: TRBV9; CDR3: CASSQGGAPYEQYF; DNA: TGTGCCAGCAGCCAAGGGGGCGCGCCCTACGAGCAGTACTTC
size: NA; J: TRBJ2-7; D: TRBD2; V: TRBV7-8; CDR3: CASSLGGLAVSYEQYF; DNA: TGTGCCAGCAGCTTGGGAGGACTAGCGGTTAGCTACGAGCAGTACTTC
size: NA; J: TRBJ2-1; D: TRBD2; V: TRBV7-3; CDR3: CASSLSGLAYNEQFF; DNA: TGTGCCAGCAGCTTATCGGGACTAGCGTACAATGAGCAGTTCTTC
size: few; J: TRBJ2-5; D: TRBD2; V: TRBV10-1; CDR3: CASSVGASGSRETQYF; DNA: TGCGCCAGCAGTGTAGGGGCTAGCGGGAGTCGGGAGACCCAGTACTTC
size: NA; J: TRBJ2-7; D: TRBD1; V: TRBV7-2; CDR3: CASSSGQGAGEQYF; DNA: TGTGCCAGCAGCTCAGGACAGGGGGCTGGAGAGCAGTACTTC
size: NA; J: TRBJ1-2; D: TRBD1; V: TRBV16; CDR3: CASSQTGGYGYTF; DNA: TGTGCCAGCAGCCAAACAGGGGGATATGGCTACACCTTC
size: NA; J: TRBJ1-2; D: TRBD1; V: TRBV25-1; CDR3: CASSVNRGGYTF; DNA: TGTGCCAGCAGCGTAAACAGGGGTGGCTACACCTTC
size: few; J: TRBJ2-5; D: TRBD1; V: TRBV6-5; CDR3: CASSGGTGEETQYF; DNA: TGTGCCAGCAGCGGGGGGACAGGGGAGGAGACCCAGTACTTC
size: few; J: TRBJ1-2; D: NA; V: TRBV4-1; CDR3: CASSQGSGGEDYGYTF; DNA: TGCGCCAGCAGCCAAGGCTCGGGAGGGGAGGACTATGGCTACACCTTC
size: NA; J: TRBJ2-1; D: TRBD2; V: TRBV9; CDR3: CASSVEALAGHRRDEQFF; DNA: TGTGCCAGCAGCGTAGAAGCCCTAGCGGGACACCGACGCGATGAGCAGTTCTTC
size: NA; J: TRBJ1-2; D: NA; V: TRBV27; CDR3: CASSSLGTSYGYTF; DNA: TGTGCCAGCAGCTCTCTGGGCACCAGCTATGGCTACACCTTC
size: NA; J: TRBJ1-1; D: NA; V: TRBV6-5; CDR3: CASSYSSQPNTEAFF; DNA: TGTGCCAGCAGTTACTCAAGCCAACCGAACACTGAAGCTTTCTTT
size: NA; J: TRBJ2-3; D: TRBD2; V: TRBV7-3; CDR3: CASSSSSGFTDTQYF; DNA: TGTGCCAGCAGCTCTTCTAGCGGGTTCACAGATACGCAGTATTTT
size: NA; J: TRBJ2-7; D: TRBD1; V: TRBV7-6; CDR3: CASSLGQGVHEQYF; DNA: TGTGCCAGCAGCTTAGGCCAGGGGGTACACGAGCAGTACTTC
size: NA; J: TRBJ2-7; D: NA; V: TRBV5-1; CDR3: CASSLVRSYEQYF; DNA: TGCGCCAGCAGCTTGGTTCGGTCCTACGAGCAGTACTTC
size: NA; J: TRBJ1-2; D: TRBD1; V: TRBV30; CDR3: CAWSEGTGNGYTF; DNA: TGTGCCTGGAGTGAAGGGACAGGGAACGGCTACACCTTC
size: NA; J: TRBJ2-7; D: TRBD2; V: TRBV19; CDR3: CASSPQALRGGEQYF; DNA: TGTGCCAGTAGTCCACAGGCCCTGCGGGGGGGAGAGCAGTACTTC